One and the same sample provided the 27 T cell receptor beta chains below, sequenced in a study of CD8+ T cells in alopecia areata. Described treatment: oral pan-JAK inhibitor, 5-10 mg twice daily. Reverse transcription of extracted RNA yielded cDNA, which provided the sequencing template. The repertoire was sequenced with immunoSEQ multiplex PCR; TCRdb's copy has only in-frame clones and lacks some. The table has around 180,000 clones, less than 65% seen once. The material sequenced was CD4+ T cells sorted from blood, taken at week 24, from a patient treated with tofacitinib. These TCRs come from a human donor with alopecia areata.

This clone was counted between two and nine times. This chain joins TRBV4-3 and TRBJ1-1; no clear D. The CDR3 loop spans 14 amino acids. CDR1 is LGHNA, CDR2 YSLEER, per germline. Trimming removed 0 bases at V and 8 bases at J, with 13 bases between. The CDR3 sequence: CASSQDPQRLEAFF. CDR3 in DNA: TGCGCCAGCAGCCAAGATCCCCAGAGACTCGAAGCTTTCTTT.

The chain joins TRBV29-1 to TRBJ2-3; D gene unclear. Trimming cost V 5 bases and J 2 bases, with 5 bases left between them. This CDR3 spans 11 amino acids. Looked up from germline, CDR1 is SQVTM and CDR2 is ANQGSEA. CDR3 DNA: TGCAGCGTTCGGAACACAGATACGCAGTATTTT. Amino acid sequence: CSVRNTDTQYF.

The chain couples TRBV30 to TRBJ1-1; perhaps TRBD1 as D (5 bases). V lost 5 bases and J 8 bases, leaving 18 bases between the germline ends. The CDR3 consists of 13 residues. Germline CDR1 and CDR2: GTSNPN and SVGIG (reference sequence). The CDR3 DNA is TGTGCCTGGTCAAAGGGGACCGTAAAAGAAGCTTTCTTT. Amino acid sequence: CAWSKGTVKEAFF.

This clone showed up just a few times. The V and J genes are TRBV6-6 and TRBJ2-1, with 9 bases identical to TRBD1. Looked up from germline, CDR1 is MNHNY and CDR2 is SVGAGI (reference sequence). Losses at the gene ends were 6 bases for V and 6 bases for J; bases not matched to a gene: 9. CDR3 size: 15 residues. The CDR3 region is CASSLTQGAGNEQFF. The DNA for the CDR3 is TGTGCCAGCAGCCTTACACAGGGGGCGGGCAATGAGCAGTTCTTC.

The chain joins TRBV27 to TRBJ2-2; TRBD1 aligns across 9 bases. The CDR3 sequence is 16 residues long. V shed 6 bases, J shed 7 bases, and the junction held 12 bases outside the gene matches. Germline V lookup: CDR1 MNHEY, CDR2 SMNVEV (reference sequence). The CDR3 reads CASSSPAGQGLGELFF. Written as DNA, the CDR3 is TGTGCCAGCAGCTCGCCCGCGGGACAGGGCCTCGGGGAGCTGTTTTTT.

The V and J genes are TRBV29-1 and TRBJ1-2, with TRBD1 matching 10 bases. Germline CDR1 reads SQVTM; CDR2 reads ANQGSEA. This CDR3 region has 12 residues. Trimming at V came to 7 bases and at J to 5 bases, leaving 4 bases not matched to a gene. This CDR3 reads CSGGQGGYGYTF. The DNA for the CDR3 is TGCAGCGGTGGACAGGGGGGTTATGGCTACACCTTC.

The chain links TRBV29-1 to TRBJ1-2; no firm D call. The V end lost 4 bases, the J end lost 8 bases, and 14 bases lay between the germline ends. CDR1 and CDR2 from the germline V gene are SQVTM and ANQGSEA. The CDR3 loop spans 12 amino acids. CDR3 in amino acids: CSVARVTPGYTF. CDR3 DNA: TGCAGCGTTGCTCGAGTCACCCCAGGCTACACCTTC.

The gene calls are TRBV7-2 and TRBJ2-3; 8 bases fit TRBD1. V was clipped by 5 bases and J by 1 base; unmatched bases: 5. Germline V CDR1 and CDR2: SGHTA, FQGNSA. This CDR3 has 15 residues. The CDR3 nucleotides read TGTGCCAGCAGCAAGGACAGGGCCGGCACAGATACGCAGTATTTT. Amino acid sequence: CASSKDRAGTDTQYF.

The CDR3 DNA follows: TGTGCCAGCAGCTTAGGCACAACCCCGGACACTGAAGCTTTCTTT. Residues: CASSLGTTPDTEAFF. This chain links TRBV7-9 with TRBJ1-1; no reliable D call. V shed 1 base and J shed 3 bases, with 12 bases lying between them. Germline V gene sequence: CDR1 SEHNR, CDR2 FQNEAQ (reference sequence). The CDR3 sequence is 15 residues long.

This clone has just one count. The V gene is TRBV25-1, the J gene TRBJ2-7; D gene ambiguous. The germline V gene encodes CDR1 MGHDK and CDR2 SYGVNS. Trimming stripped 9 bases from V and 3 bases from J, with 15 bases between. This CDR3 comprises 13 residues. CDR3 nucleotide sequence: TGTGCCAGTCAAGGGTGGAAGATCTACGAGCAGTACTTC. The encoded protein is CASQGWKIYEQYF.

The CDR3 bases are TGTGCCTGGAGTGTTGATCAGGGAGATTCACCCCTCCACTTT. It translates to CAWSVDQGDSPLHF. The rearrangement uses TRBV30 and TRBJ1-6, with D possibly being TRBD1 (5 bases). Germline assignment: CDR1 GTSNPN and CDR2 SVGIG (reference sequence). The CDR3 is 14 residues long. Trimming removed 0 bases from V and 8 bases from J, with 11 bases in between.

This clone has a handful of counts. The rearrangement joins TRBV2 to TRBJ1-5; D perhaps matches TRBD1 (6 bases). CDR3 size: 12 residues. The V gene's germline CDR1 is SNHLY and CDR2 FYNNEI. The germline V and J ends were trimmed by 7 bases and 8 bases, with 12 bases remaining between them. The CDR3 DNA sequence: TGTGCCAGCACCAGGGGACCGGAGCCCCAGCATTTT. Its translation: CASTRGPEPQHF. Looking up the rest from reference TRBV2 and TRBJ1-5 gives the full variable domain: EPEVTQTPSHQVTQMGQEVILRCVPISNHLYFYWYRQILGQKVEFLVSFYNNEISEKSEIFDDQFSVERPDGSNFTLKIRSTKLEDSAMYFCASTRGPEPQHFGDGTRLSIL.

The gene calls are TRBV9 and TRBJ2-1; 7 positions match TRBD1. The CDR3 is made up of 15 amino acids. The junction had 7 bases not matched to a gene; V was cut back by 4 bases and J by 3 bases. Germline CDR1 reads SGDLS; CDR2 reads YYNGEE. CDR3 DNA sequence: TGTGCCAGCAGCCAATCCGGGACAGTCTACAATGAGCAGTTCTTC. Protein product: CASSQSGTVYNEQFF.

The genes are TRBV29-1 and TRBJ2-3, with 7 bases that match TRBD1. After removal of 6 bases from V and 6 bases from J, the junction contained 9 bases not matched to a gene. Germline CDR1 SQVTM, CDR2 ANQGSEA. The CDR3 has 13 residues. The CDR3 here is CSVSTGVVDTQYF. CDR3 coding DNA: TGCAGCGTCTCTACAGGGGTGGTGGATACGCAGTATTTT.

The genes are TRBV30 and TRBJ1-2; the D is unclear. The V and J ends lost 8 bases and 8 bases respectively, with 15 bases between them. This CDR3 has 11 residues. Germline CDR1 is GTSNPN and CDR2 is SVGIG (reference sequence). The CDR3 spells CAERVVGGYTF. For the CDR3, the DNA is TGTGCCGAGAGGGTTGTGGGGGGCTACACCTTC.

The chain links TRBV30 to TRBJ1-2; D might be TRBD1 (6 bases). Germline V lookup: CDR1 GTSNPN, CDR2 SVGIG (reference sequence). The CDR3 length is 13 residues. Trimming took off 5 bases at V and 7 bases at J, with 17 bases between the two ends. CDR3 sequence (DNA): TGTGCCTGGGGCAGGGGCCTCTCCGGTGGCTACACCTTC. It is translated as CAWGRGLSGGYTF.

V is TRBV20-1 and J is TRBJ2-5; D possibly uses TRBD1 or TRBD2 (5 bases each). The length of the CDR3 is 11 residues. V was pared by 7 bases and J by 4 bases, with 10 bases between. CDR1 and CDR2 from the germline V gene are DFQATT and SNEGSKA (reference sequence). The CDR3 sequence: CSEGRLETQYF. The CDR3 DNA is TGCAGTGAGGGACGGCTAGAGACCCAGTACTTC.

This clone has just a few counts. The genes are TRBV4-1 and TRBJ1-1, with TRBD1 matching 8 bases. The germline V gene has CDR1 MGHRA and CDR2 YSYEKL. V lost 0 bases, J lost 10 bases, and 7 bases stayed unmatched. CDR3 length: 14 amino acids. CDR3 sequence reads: CASSQERQGMGAFF. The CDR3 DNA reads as TGCGCCAGCAGCCAAGAAAGACAGGGGATGGGAGCTTTCTTT.

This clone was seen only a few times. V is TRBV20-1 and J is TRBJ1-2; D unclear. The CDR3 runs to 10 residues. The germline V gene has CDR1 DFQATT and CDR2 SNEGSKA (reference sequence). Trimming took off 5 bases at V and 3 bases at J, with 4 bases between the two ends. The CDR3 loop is CSARYYGYTF. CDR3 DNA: TGCAGTGCTCGATACTATGGCTACACCTTC.

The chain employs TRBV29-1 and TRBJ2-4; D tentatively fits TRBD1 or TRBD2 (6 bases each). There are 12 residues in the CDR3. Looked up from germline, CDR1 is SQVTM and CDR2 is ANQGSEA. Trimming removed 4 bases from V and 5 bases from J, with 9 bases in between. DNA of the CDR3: TGCAGCGTTGGGGGGGCACAAAACATTCAGTACTTC. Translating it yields CSVGGAQNIQYF.

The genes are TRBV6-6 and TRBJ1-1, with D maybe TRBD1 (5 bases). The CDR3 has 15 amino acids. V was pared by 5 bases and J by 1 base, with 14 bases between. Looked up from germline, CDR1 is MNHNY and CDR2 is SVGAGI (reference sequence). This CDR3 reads CASSPPGLANTEAFF. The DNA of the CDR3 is TGTGCCAGCAGTCCGCCAGGGTTGGCGAACACTGAAGCTTTCTTT.

The CDR3 region is CASSLGGGNNQPQHF. Written as DNA, the CDR3 is TGTGCCAGCAGCCTGGGTGGGGGGAATAATCAGCCCCAGCATTTT. The chain joins TRBV5-6 to TRBJ1-5, with TRBD1 as a possible D gene (5 bases). Per the germline V gene, CDR1 is SGHDT and CDR2 is YYEEEE. The germline V and J ends were trimmed by 4 bases and 4 bases, with 15 bases remaining between them. This CDR3 has 15 amino acids.

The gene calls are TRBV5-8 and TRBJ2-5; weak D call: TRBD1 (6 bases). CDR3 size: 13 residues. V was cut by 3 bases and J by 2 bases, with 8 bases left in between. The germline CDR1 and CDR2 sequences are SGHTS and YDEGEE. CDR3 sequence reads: CASSWTVQETQYF. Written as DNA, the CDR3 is TGTGCCAGCAGCTGGACAGTTCAAGAGACCCAGTACTTC.

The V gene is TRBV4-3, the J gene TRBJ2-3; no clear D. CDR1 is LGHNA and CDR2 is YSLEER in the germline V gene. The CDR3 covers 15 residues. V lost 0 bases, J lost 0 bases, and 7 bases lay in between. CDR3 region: CASSQEPMSTDTQYF. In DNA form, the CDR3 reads TGCGCCAGCAGCCAAGAACCCATGAGCACAGATACGCAGTATTTT.

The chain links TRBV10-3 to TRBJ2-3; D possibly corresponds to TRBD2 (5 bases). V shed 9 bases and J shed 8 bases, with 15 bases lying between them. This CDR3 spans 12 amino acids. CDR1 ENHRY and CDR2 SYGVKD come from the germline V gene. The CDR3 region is CAIYDGDGTQYF. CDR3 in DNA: TGTGCCATTTACGACGGGGATGGTACGCAGTATTTT.

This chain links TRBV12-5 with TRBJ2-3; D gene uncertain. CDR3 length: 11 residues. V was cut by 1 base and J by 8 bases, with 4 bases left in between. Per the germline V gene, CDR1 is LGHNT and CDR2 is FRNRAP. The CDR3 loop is CASGLDRTQYF. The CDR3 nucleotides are TGTGCTAGTGGTTTGGACCGTACGCAGTATTTT.

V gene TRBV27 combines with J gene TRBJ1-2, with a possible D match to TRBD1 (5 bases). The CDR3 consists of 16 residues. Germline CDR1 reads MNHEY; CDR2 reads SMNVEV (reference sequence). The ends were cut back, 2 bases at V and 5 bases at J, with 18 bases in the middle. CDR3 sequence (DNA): TGTGCCAGCAGTTTAAGCGGGCAGGGCCTAATATATGGCTACACCTTC. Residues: CASSLSGQGLIYGYTF.